Shown below are 27 T cell receptor beta chains from a single sample sequenced in a study of somatic mutations in cytotoxic T cells in rheumatoid arthritis. Method: immunoSEQ multiplex PCR; TCRdb's copy keeps in-frame clones and lacks some. Among 15,000 to 20,000 clones, roughly 80% were seen once, and the ten largest hold 4.8%. The sample consisted of CD8+ T cells sorted from blood. All receptors come from an adult with rheumatoid arthritis.

The chain combines TRBV5-1 with TRBJ1-4; 7 bases are a match to TRBD1. CDR3 length: 16 amino acids. CDR1 is SGHRS and CDR2 is YFSETQ in the germline V gene. J was trimmed by 2 bases and V by 4 bases; bases with no gene match: 8. DNA of the CDR3: TGCGCCAGCAGCCCGCGGGGACAGCGCACTAATGAAAAACTGTTTTTT. It encodes CASSPRGQRTNEKLFF.

The chain joins TRBV9 to TRBJ2-1, with no clear D. CDR1 SGDLS and CDR2 YYNGEE come from the germline V gene. The CDR3 covers 12 residues. With 3 bases removed from V and 8 bases from J, the gap between germline ends came to 9 bases. The CDR3 DNA is TGTGCCAGCAGCGCCCCCGGGTATGAGCAGTTCTTC. The encoded protein is CASSAPGYEQFF. Combining the CDR3 with reference TRBV9 and TRBJ2-1 gives the whole variable domain DSGVTQTPKHLITATGQRVTLRCSPRSGDLSVYWYQQSLDQGLQFLIQYYNGEERAKGNILERFSAQQFPDLHSELNLSSLELGDSALYFCASSAPGYEQFFGPGTRLTVL.

V and J are TRBV30 and TRBJ1-1; 7 bases are shared with TRBD1. Germline V CDR1 and CDR2: GTSNPN, SVGIG (reference sequence). The CDR3 loop spans 12 amino acids. J was trimmed by 4 bases and V by 7 bases; bases with no gene match: 6. As DNA, the CDR3 is TGTGCCTATCAGGGGGAGGGCACTGAAGCTTTCTTT. Its protein is CAYQGEGTEAFF.

V gene TRBV7-8 combines with J gene TRBJ1-2, with 12 bases aligning to TRBD1. This CDR3 is 18 amino acids long. The germline CDR1 and CDR2 sequences are SGHVS and FQNEAQ. V shed 3 bases, J shed 4 bases, and the junction held 12 bases outside the gene matches. In nucleotides, the CDR3 is TGTGCCAGCAGCTTGATGCCGGGACAGGGGGCCTTCCCCTATGGCTACACCTTC. The encoded protein is CASSLMPGQGAFPYGYTF.

This clone has just a few counts. The chain uses TRBV9 and TRBJ1-1; D is perhaps TRBD1 (5 bases). Germline loops: CDR1 SGDLS, CDR2 YYNGEE. The V end was cut by 6 bases, the J end by 8 bases, with 11 bases between. The CDR3 is made up of 11 amino acids. For the CDR3, the DNA is TGTGCCAGCACCGGGACGGGAGAAGCTTTCTTT. It yields the protein CASTGTGEAFF.

The genes are TRBV9 and TRBJ2-1, with D maybe TRBD1 (8 bases). V lost 6 bases, J lost 5 bases, and 18 bases lay in between. Germline CDR1 is SGDLS and CDR2 is YYNGEE. The CDR3 sequence is 15 residues long. The CDR3 reads CASTSRQGRDNEQFF. The CDR3, as DNA: TGTGCCAGCACCTCCCGACAGGGGAGGGACAATGAGCAGTTCTTC.

This chain connects TRBV19 to TRBJ1-1; D possibly corresponds to TRBD1 (5 bases). Germline V CDR1 and CDR2: LNHDA, SQIVND (reference sequence). The length of the CDR3 is 12 residues. With 7 bases removed from V and 1 base from J, the gap between germline ends came to 7 bases. This CDR3 reads CASTTGNTEAFF. The CDR3, as DNA: TGTGCCAGTACCACAGGGAACACTGAAGCTTTCTTT.

This clone has just one count. The chain has TRBV6-6 and TRBJ1-2; 9 bases are a match to TRBD1. The ends lost 6 bases at V and 7 bases at J; junction bases unmatched: 9. The CDR3 is made up of 14 amino acids. The germline V gene encodes CDR1 MNHNY and CDR2 SVGAGI (reference sequence). CDR3 bases: TGTGCCAGCAGCCCGGACAGGGGTTCCTCTGGCTACACCTTC. It is translated as CASSPDRGSSGYTF.

This chain links TRBV5-1 with TRBJ1-4, with D hard to call. Germline loops: CDR1 SGHRS, CDR2 YFSETQ. The ends were cut back, 1 base at V and 4 bases at J, with 5 bases in the middle. CDR3 length: 13 residues. The CDR3 DNA follows: TGCGCCAGCAGCTTGACGGTTAATGAAAAACTGTTTTTT. It yields the protein CASSLTVNEKLFF.

The rearrangement uses TRBV30 and TRBJ2-1, with 11 nucleotides matching TRBD2. J was trimmed by 3 bases and V by 5 bases; bases with no gene match: 3. Germline V lookup: CDR1 GTSNPN, CDR2 SVGIG (reference sequence). CDR3 length: 14 amino acids. The CDR3 sequence is CAWGGTSGYNEQFF. CDR3 nucleotides: TGTGCCTGGGGGGGGACTAGCGGCTACAATGAGCAGTTCTTC.

This chain links TRBV19 with TRBJ2-7; no firm D call. This CDR3 spans 14 amino acids. From germline, CDR1 is LNHDA and CDR2 SQIVND (reference sequence). V gave up 3 bases and J gave up 2 bases, with 11 bases separating them. The CDR3 loop reads CASSIRPGPYEQYF. The CDR3 DNA sequence: TGTGCCAGTAGTATCCGCCCAGGCCCCTACGAGCAGTACTTC.

The chain has TRBV6-1 and TRBJ1-1; possibly TRBD1 for D (5 bases). Germline V gives CDR1 MNHNS, CDR2 SASEGT. This CDR3 spans 15 amino acids. V shed 1 base and J shed 0 bases, with 9 bases lying between them. DNA of the CDR3: TGTGCCAGCAGTGAAGAGGGGTACATGAACACTGAAGCTTTCTTT. This sequence encodes CASSEEGYMNTEAFF.

The chain combines TRBV29-1 with TRBJ2-7, with a weak D call TRBD1 (6 bases). CDR1 and CDR2 (germline): SQVTM, ANQGSEA. This CDR3 comprises 13 residues. Trimming shortened V by 3 bases and J by 3 bases, and 12 bases separated the two germline ends. CDR3 DNA: TGCAGCGTTGACCTGACAGGCAGCTACGAGCAGTACTTC. Its translation: CSVDLTGSYEQYF.

This chain joins TRBV27 and TRBJ2-3; possibly TRBD1 for D (6 bases). CDR1 is MNHEY, CDR2 SMNVEV, per germline (reference sequence). Trimming removed 7 bases from V and 4 bases from J, with 9 bases in between. The CDR3 contains 12 residues. The CDR3 coding sequence is TGTGCCAGCAACCAGGGGTCAGATACGCAGTATTTT. This gives the protein CASNQGSDTQYF.

The V and J genes are TRBV6-5 and TRBJ2-2; D uncertain. Germline CDR1 and CDR2: MNHEY and SVGAGI. CDR3 length: 12 residues. V shed 2 bases and J shed 4 bases, with 2 bases lying between them. This chain's CDR3 is CASSYGTGELFF. The CDR3 DNA follows: TGTGCCAGCAGTTACGGCACCGGGGAGCTGTTTTTT.

The chain combines TRBV4-1 with TRBJ1-5; D remains unclear. Germline-derived CDR1 and CDR2 are MGHRA and YSYEKL. The CDR3 loop spans 16 amino acids. Trimming shortened V by 0 bases and J by 1 base, and 10 bases separated the two germline ends. The CDR3 protein is CASSQDPQLSNQPQHF. CDR3 sequence (DNA): TGCGCCAGCAGCCAAGACCCCCAGCTAAGCAATCAGCCCCAGCATTTT.

The J gene is TRBJ1-2, the V gene TRBV11-2, with no clear D. Germline V gene data show CDR1 as SGHAT and CDR2 as FQNNGV. The CDR3 spans 13 residues. Trimming took off 6 bases at V and 3 bases at J, with 11 bases between the two ends. The CDR3: CASRPSEDYGYTF. DNA for the CDR3: TGTGCCAGCAGGCCCTCGGAGGACTATGGCTACACCTTC.

The chain joins TRBV2 to TRBJ2-7; D tentatively reads TRBD1 or TRBD2 (5 bases each). Per germline, CDR1 SNHLY and CDR2 FYNNEI. The CDR3 has 14 amino acids. V was trimmed by 3 bases and J by 4 bases, leaving 13 bases between them. DNA of the CDR3: TGTGCCAGCAGTGATCGGGGCAGGGCGTACGAGCAGTACTTC. Amino acids: CASSDRGRAYEQYF.

This clone was seen just once. The J gene is TRBJ2-3, the V gene TRBV5-4, with TRBD1 identical over 11 bases. V dropped 5 bases and J dropped 5; count of bases not matched to a gene: 7. Per germline, CDR1 SGHNT and CDR2 YYREEE (reference sequence). CDR3 size: 15 residues. The CDR3 loop reads CASSPDRGLEDTQYF. Here the CDR3 DNA reads TGTGCCAGCAGTCCGGACAGGGGGCTCGAAGATACGCAGTATTTT.

The chain employs TRBV7-9 and TRBJ2-6; D might be TRBD1 (5 bases). The length of the CDR3 is 15 residues. Germline loops: CDR1 SEHNR, CDR2 FQNEAQ (reference sequence). V was trimmed by 2 bases and J by 2 bases, leaving 7 bases between them. The CDR3 sequence is CASSLTRAGANVLTF. The CDR3 DNA reads TGTGCCAGCAGCTTAACCAGGGCTGGGGCCAACGTCCTGACTTTC.

A few counts support this clone. The chain uses TRBV11-2 and TRBJ1-1; perhaps TRBD1 as D (5 bases). Trimming shortened V by 5 bases and J by 1 base, and 8 bases separated the two germline ends. The CDR3 runs 13 residues. CDR1 is SGHAT, CDR2 FQNNGV, per germline. DNA for the CDR3: TGTGCCAGCAGCATAGGGACGAACACTGAAGCTTTCTTT. Protein sequence: CASSIGTNTEAFF. The full variable domain, with the rest looked up from reference TRBV11-2 and TRBJ1-1, is EAGVAQSPRYKIIEKRQSVAFWCNPISGHATLYWYQQILGQGPKLLIQFQNNGVVDDSQLPKDRFSAERLKGVDSTLKIQPAKLEDSAVYLCASSIGTNTEAFFGQGTRLTVV.

This chain links TRBV19 with TRBJ1-1; no firm D call. The V gene's germline CDR1 is LNHDA and CDR2 SQIVND (reference sequence). Deletions cut 9 bases from V and 7 bases from J, with 12 bases between. This CDR3 has 11 amino acids. The CDR3 nucleotides are TGTGCCAGCGTCTTGACGGGTGAAGCTTTCTTT. Amino acid sequence: CASVLTGEAFF.

CDR3 nucleotide sequence: TGTGCCAGCAGCTTACTAGGCGGTCCCTACGAGCAGTACTTC. Translation: CASSLLGGPYEQYF. The V and J genes are TRBV7-6 and TRBJ2-7; D gene ambiguous. The V gene's germline CDR1 is SGHVS and CDR2 FNYEAQ. The CDR3 length is 14 residues. Trimming removed 2 bases at V and 2 bases at J, with 10 bases between. The complete variable domain, with remaining parts taken from reference TRBV7-6 and TRBJ2-7, reads GAGVSQSPRYKVTKRGQDVALRCDPISGHVSLYWYRQALGQGPEFLTYFNYEAQQDKSGLPNDRFSAERPEGSISTLTIQRTEQRDSAMYRCASSLLGGPYEQYFGPGTRLTVT.

J is TRBJ1-5 and V is TRBV29-1; tentative D call: TRBD1 (6 bases). Germline V gene lookup returns CDR1 SQVTM and CDR2 ANQGSEA. The CDR3 is 16 residues long. With 7 bases removed from V and 0 bases from J, the gap between germline ends came to 19 bases. The CDR3 spells CSENRDKRYSNQPQHF. DNA of the CDR3: TGCAGCGAAAACCGGGACAAGAGATATAGCAATCAGCCCCAGCATTTT.

The rearrangement links TRBV6-5 to TRBJ2-7, with 11 bases fitting TRBD2. The germline CDR1 and CDR2 sequences are MNHEY and SVGAGI. V lost 4 bases to trimming and J lost 2 bases; unmatched junction nucleotides: 1. The CDR3 contains 14 residues. The CDR3 nucleotides are TGTGCCAGCAGTTTTAGCGGGGGGGCCTACGAGCAGTACTTC. It translates to CASSFSGGAYEQYF.

The chain is built from TRBV19 and TRBJ1-2; unclear D gene. V was clipped by 10 bases and J by 8 bases, with 11 bases between them. This CDR3 comprises 10 residues. CDR1 is LNHDA and CDR2 is SQIVND in the germline V gene (reference sequence). The CDR3 protein is CATLLEGYTF. The CDR3 nucleotides read TGTGCCACCCTCCTGGAGGGCTACACCTTC.

The chain joins TRBV5-4 to TRBJ2-1; 15 nucleotides line up with TRBD2. There are 16 residues in the CDR3. The ends lost 0 bases at V and 8 bases at J; junction bases unmatched: 3. Germline values: CDR1 SGHNT, CDR2 YYREEE (reference sequence). CDR3 sequence (DNA): TGTGCCAGCAGCTTGGGGACTAGCGGGGGGGTCTATGAGCAGTTCTTC. The encoded protein is CASSLGTSGGVYEQFF. Full variable domain (rest looked up from reference TRBV5-4 and TRBJ2-1): ETGVTQSPTHLIKTRGQQVTLRCSSQSGHNTVSWYQQALGQGPQFIFQYYREEENGRGNFPPRFSGLQFPNYSSELNVNALELDDSALYLCASSLGTSGGVYEQFFGPGTRLTVL.